This is a list of T cell receptor beta chains from one sample in a study of cytomegalovirus exposure and HLA in healthy donors. Profiling relied on immunoSEQ multiplex PCR, and the TCRdb table lists in-frame clones only, not all of them. The table shows 100,000 to 120,000 clones, with under 85% occurring only once. Sequencing was performed on PBMCs. These receptor sequences come from a man aged 30-40 years in good health and CMV-seropositive. Each CDR3 is given with its conserved first and last residue. D genes are given only for firm matches. Not every row has a clone size; where given, it reads once, few, many or a size class.

DNA	CDR3	D	V	J	size
TGTGCCAGCGAAACTAGTCAATCCCCTCCCCGGCAGTACTTC	CASETSQSPPRQYF	-	TRBV6-5	TRBJ2-7	once
TGCGCCAGCAGCTTGTCCGAGACACCGTACGAGCAGTACTTC	CASSLSETPYEQYF	-	TRBV5-1	TRBJ2-7	-
TGTGCCAGCAGCTTATCCGCCGACAACGAGCAGTACTTC	CASSLSADNEQYF	-	TRBV7-9	TRBJ2-7	-
TGTGCCAGCAGTACGAAACAGGGGCGTGATGGCTACACCTTC	CASSTKQGRDGYTF	TRBD1	TRBV6-6	TRBJ1-2	-
TGTGCCAGCAGTGATCCCCGACAGGATAGCAATCAGCCCCAGCATTTT	CASSDPRQDSNQPQHF	-	TRBV25-1	TRBJ1-5	once
TGTGCCTGGAGTGCGAGTAGCTACGAGCAGTACTTC	CAWSASSYEQYF	-	TRBV30	TRBJ2-7	-
TGTGCCAGCAGCTTTGGGGCGGGGAACGAGCAGTACTTC	CASSFGAGNEQYF	-	TRBV4-2	TRBJ2-7	once
TGTGCCAGCAGCTCCGGGACTTACAATGAGCAGTTCTTC	CASSSGTYNEQFF	-	TRBV7-8	TRBJ2-1	-
TGTGCCAGCAGTGAAGAGGGGGAAGCCGGGGAGCTGTTTTTT	CASSEEGEAGELFF	-	TRBV2	TRBJ2-2	-
TGTGCTAGTGGTTCATCGGGGGGGGCGGCCAAAAACATTCAGTACTTC	CASGSSGGAAKNIQYF	TRBD2	TRBV12-5	TRBJ2-4	-
TGTGCCAGCAGCTGGGGACAGATGAATTCACCCCTCCACTTT	CASSWGQMNSPLHF	TRBD1	TRBV9	TRBJ1-6	-
TGTGCCAGCTCACGCGACCGGCCGGGGGTTGGGGCCAACGTCCTGACTTTC	CASSRDRPGVGANVLTF	-	TRBV18	TRBJ2-6	-
TGTGCCAGCAGCAAAATTGGCCAGGGGAACTCACCCCTCCACTTT	CASSKIGQGNSPLHF	-	TRBV21-1	TRBJ1-6	-
TGCGCCAGCAGCTTGAGACCGGGGACAGGGGGTTCCACAGATACGCAGTATTTT	CASSLRPGTGGSTDTQYF	TRBD1	TRBV5-1	TRBJ2-3	-
TGCGCCAGCACGTTACCGGGACAGGGGGCTCCTGAAGCTTTCTTT	CASTLPGQGAPEAFF	TRBD1	TRBV10-2	TRBJ1-1	once
TGTGCCAGCAGGAGGGGACAGGACTCCTACGAGCAGTACTTC	CASRRGQDSYEQYF	TRBD1	TRBV2	TRBJ2-7	-
TGTGCCAGTAGTTCCGGGGTGGTGACAGCCAAAAACATTCAGTACTTC	CASSSGVVTAKNIQYF	-	TRBV19	TRBJ2-4	-
TGTGCCAGCAGCTCAGGTGGAAACACCATATATTTT	CASSSGGNTIYF	-	TRBV25-1	TRBJ1-3	-
TGTGCCAGTGGGCAGGTGTTGAGTGGCTACACCTTC	CASGQVLSGYTF	-	TRBV19	TRBJ1-2	few
TGTGCCAGCAGCTTAACGGGACAGGGAAACACTGAAGCTTTCTTT	CASSLTGQGNTEAFF	TRBD1	TRBV7-3	TRBJ1-1	-
TGTGCCAGCAGTCTGGGGGGGGCTAATCAGCCCCAGCATTTT	CASSLGGANQPQHF	-	TRBV28	TRBJ1-5	-
TGTGCCAGCAGCTTAGGCGGGGTTGGGGGCACAGATACGCAGTATTTT	CASSLGGVGGTDTQYF	-	TRBV13	TRBJ2-3	-
TGCGCCAGCAGCCAACCCTCTCACAGGGCAAGCTCCTACAATGAGCAGTTCTTC	CASSQPSHRASSYNEQFF	-	TRBV4-1	TRBJ2-1	-
TGTGCCAGCAGTTCACACACACGCCCCACTGAAGCTTTCTTT	CASSSHTRPTEAFF	-	TRBV7-9	TRBJ1-1	-
TGTGCCAGCAGTGTAACCCTAGGGGGACAGGGAAAATTCTACGAGCAGTACTTC	CASSVTLGGQGKFYEQYF	TRBD1	TRBV28	TRBJ2-7	-
TGTGCCAGCAGCCGCCTGGACAGGCCTACGCAGTATTTT	CASSRLDRPTQYF	TRBD1	TRBV11-2	TRBJ2-3	-
TGTGCTAGCAGCTTAGATCGACACACAGATACGCAGTATTTT	CASSLDRHTDTQYF	-	TRBV7-7	TRBJ2-3	-
TGTGCCAGCAGTGACCCCGGGACAGGGGGTCCCTTTCGATTGGGCTACACCTTC	CASSDPGTGGPFRLGYTF	TRBD1	TRBV6-4	TRBJ1-2	once
TGTGCCAGCAGCGTAGGCCGGGGGTCCAATGAAAAACTGTTTTTT	CASSVGRGSNEKLFF	-	TRBV9	TRBJ1-4	-
TGTGCTAGTGGTTTGGTACAGGGCGTACCCTATGGCTACACCTTC	CASGLVQGVPYGYTF	-	TRBV12-5	TRBJ1-2	-
TGTGCCAGCAGTCCGGGACTTATTTTGGCGCAGTATTTT	CASSPGLILAQYF	-	TRBV2	TRBJ2-3	-
TGTGCCACCGGGGGGAATAGCGGGGAGCTGTTTTTT	CATGGNSGELFF	TRBD2	TRBV6-6	TRBJ2-2	-
TGTGCCAGCAGCCCATCAGACTTTATTGGAACTGAAGCTTTCTTT	CASSPSDFIGTEAFF	-	TRBV6-5	TRBJ1-1	-
TGCGCCAGCAGCGTGATGACTAGCGGTAGCACAGATACGCAGTATTTT	CASSVMTSGSTDTQYF	TRBD2	TRBV5-1	TRBJ2-3	-
TGTGCCATCAGCAGAGACAGGAACACTGAAGCTTTCTTT	CAISRDRNTEAFF	-	TRBV10-3	TRBJ1-1	few
TGTGCCAGTAGTATTTCGACAGGGGGCATTTACGAGCAGTACTTC	CASSISTGGIYEQYF	TRBD1	TRBV19	TRBJ2-7	-
TGTGCCAGCAGCTTAGTTGGGGCTGGGAGCAATCAGCCCCAGCATTTT	CASSLVGAGSNQPQHF	-	TRBV7-2	TRBJ1-5	-
TGTGCCAGCAGCTTATCCGGGCGGGGAGCCCAAGATACGCAGTATTTT	CASSLSGRGAQDTQYF	-	TRBV7-3	TRBJ2-3	-
TGTGCCAGCAGCGTAGGACTAAGCACAGATACGCAGTATTTT	CASSVGLSTDTQYF	-	TRBV9	TRBJ2-3	few
TGCAGTGCTATCATTAACTATGGCTACACCTTC	CSAIINYGYTF	-	TRBV20-1	TRBJ1-2	-
TGCAGCGTCGACAGTCTGGGCTATGGCTACACCTTC	CSVDSLGYGYTF	-	TRBV29-1	TRBJ1-2	-
TGTGCCAGCAGCTTTGAAGGGGCTGAAGCTTTCTTT	CASSFEGAEAFF	-	TRBV7-9	TRBJ1-1	-
TGCGCCAGCAGCAGCCTCCCGGGACAGGGACAGCAGTACTTC	CASSSLPGQGQQYF	TRBD1	TRBV5-1	TRBJ2-7	few
TGTGCCAGCAGCTTAGAAACAGGGGGGTGGAACACTGAAGCTTTCTTT	CASSLETGGWNTEAFF	TRBD1	TRBV7-8	TRBJ1-1	once
TGTGCCAGCAGCTTAGGGGCTAGCGGCTACGAGCAGTACTTC	CASSLGASGYEQYF	TRBD2	TRBV7-8	TRBJ2-7	-
TGCGCCAGCAGCTTGGGCAGGGGAAGGAACGAAAAACTGTTTTTT	CASSLGRGRNEKLFF	-	TRBV5-1	TRBJ1-4	-
TGTGCCAGCAGCCTGGGACTAGCGGGGGTGGAGCTGTTTTTT	CASSLGLAGVELFF	TRBD2	TRBV7-2	TRBJ2-2	-
TGTGCCAGCAGCGTAGACGGGGGGGCTTACAATGAGCAGTTCTTC	CASSVDGGAYNEQFF	TRBD2	TRBV9	TRBJ2-1	-
TGTGCCAGCTCACCACCTTCCGGAGAAAAGACCCAGTACTTC	CASSPPSGEKTQYF	-	TRBV18	TRBJ2-5	-
TGTGCCAGTGCGTCGACAGGCTTCATGAACACTGAAGCTTTCTTT	CASASTGFMNTEAFF	-	TRBV2	TRBJ1-1	-
TGCAGCGTTGAACTGGCGGGGGGCTCCTACGAGCAGTACTTC	CSVELAGGSYEQYF	TRBD2	TRBV29-1	TRBJ2-7	-
TGTGCCAGTAGTCTTCAGGGGGCAGGTTCCGGAGATACGCAGTATTTT	CASSLQGAGSGDTQYF	TRBD1	TRBV19	TRBJ2-3	-
TGTGCCAGCAGCCCGCGGACTCAGAACACTGAAGCTTTCTTT	CASSPRTQNTEAFF	-	TRBV9	TRBJ1-1	-
TGCAGCACTCTACCCCAGGGGGCCTACAATGAGCAGTTCTTC	CSTLPQGAYNEQFF	TRBD1	TRBV29-1	TRBJ2-1	-
TGTTCCAGCAGCCGCGGGGTCTATGGCTACACCTTC	CSSSRGVYGYTF	-	TRBV7-9	TRBJ1-2	-
TGTGCCATACTAGCGGGGGGGCTCAACACCGGGGAGCTGTTTTTT	CAILAGGLNTGELFF	TRBD2	TRBV2	TRBJ2-2	-
TGTGCCAGCAGCTCGGTAATGGGGCCGGCGAACACTGAAGCTTTCTTT	CASSSVMGPANTEAFF	-	TRBV13	TRBJ1-1	once
TGTGCCAGCAGCCCCGGACTAGCGGGGGCTCGCTACAATGAGCAGTTCTTC	CASSPGLAGARYNEQFF	TRBD2	TRBV11-2	TRBJ2-1	once